This T cell receptor beta chain was recovered during a study of blood T cells in healthy people across ages. Germline V gives CDR1 MNHEY, CDR2 SMNVEV (reference sequence). V lost 7 bases and J 4 bases, leaving 19 bases between the germline ends. The CDR3 sequence is 15 residues long. Next came a second PCR, run for about 6 to 12 cycles, which used a sample-barcoded 5' primer along with a J-beta primer mix. TCRdb re-called the 5' RACE reads through MiXCR, storing one row per CDR3 protein. The profile covers about 1.8 million distinct CDR3 sequences, with 40% to 55% appearing a single time and around 2.1% taken by the ten largest.

This chain joins TRBV27 and TRBJ2-5; tentative D call: TRBD1 (5 bases). Sequencing input: blood. This clonotype was obtained from a woman aged 40-49 years in good health. The CDR3 DNA is TGTGCCAGCACTCCCGGGCCAGGGTACCGAGAGACCCAGTACTTC. Translating gives CASTPGPGYRETQYF.